This T cell receptor beta chain is from a study of cytomegalovirus exposure and HLA in healthy donors (dated by TCRdb to 2017 to 2019). For context, the study as a whole: An earlier analysis of around 600 of the donors reported 250 to 300 Gb of sequence data and some 120 million unique TCR beta sequences from 150 million to 200 million T cells. An early release that covered more than 550 HLA-typed donors contained approximately 300 gigabases of sequencing data and some 87 million unique TCR sequences. Typing coverage varied by locus: about 620-640 donors for A, B, C, DRB1 and DQB1; roughly 560 for DQA1; 600 to 610 for DPA1; 450 to 480 for DPB1. Genome-wide SNP genotypes for about three fifths of the roughly 670 donors were used in a later genetic analysis, which treated that subset as a discovery cohort. Of the approximately 400 genotyped donors, roughly 85% fell in the genetic ancestry cluster associated with self-reported Caucasian donors. The aim of the study was to test whether cataloging public T cell receptors could identify signatures of past pathogen exposure. Along with the approximately 600-subject first cohort, a separate validation cohort of over a hundred different subjects was used. Five DR-DQ haplotypes were treated as single units for association and clustering because of strong linkage in the cohort. To predict cytomegalovirus infection status, the study combined high-throughput TCR immunosequencing, statistical association of individual TCRs with disease status, and machine learning. All discovery cohort repertoires had been generated on a single sequencing platform. Donor age, sex, ethnicity and CMV serostatus were collected together with the repertoire data. Using immunosequencing, the study profiled T cell repertoires from about 650 subjects and related those repertoires to cytomegalovirus serostatus. Both class I and class II loci were covered by HLA typing, at four-digit resolution. In the later analysis, no new phenotypic data were used to find candidate immune exposures; instead, reliance was placed on TCR beta sequences and their occurrence across donors. An earlier analysis of several hundred of the donors used high-throughput TCR beta sequencing to judge whether each TCR beta V gene segment behaved as functional or pseudogenic. Across some 400 genotyped donors of the cohort, an average of approximately 200,000 unique TCR beta nucleotide sequences per donor were sequenced, and roughly a sixth of those sequences were non-productive. A later analysis re-analyzed previously published TCR beta repertoires from several hundred donors and added high-resolution HLA genotyping to study TCR occurrence patterns.

As concerns this clone: Its binding antigen is unknown. It has no much larger one-base neighbor in the sample; base qualities were not kept.

From cysteine to phenylalanine, the CDR3 is 15 amino acids long. Just CDR3 DNA is preserved here, 45 bases in frame from base 1. The germline V gene provides CDR1 SGHVS and CDR2 FQNEAQ. Relative to germline, V is missing 3 bases and J is missing 1 base, with 2 bases of the junction outside any gene match. The method behind the library was the immunoSEQ multiplex PCR assay. For the multiplex PCR, a mixture combining 60 forward primers for TCR Vbeta segments and 13 reverse primers for TCR Jbeta segments was used. A multiplex PCR assay on genomic DNA amplified the CDR3 region of rearranged TCR beta genes. The Illumina HiSeq System was used to sequence the amplified TCR beta libraries as 87-base-pair reads. Processing in the source paper ran as follows. Across the 500 to 850 repertoires, a later analysis counted roughly 84 million unique TCR beta chains, 9.5 million to 12 million of which were shared by at least two donors. Raw reads were error-corrected and collapsed into unique sequences with a nearest-neighbor algorithm that merged closely related sequences to remove PCR and sequencing errors. V, D and J gene segments were assigned by aligning CDR3 sequences to IMGT reference sequences. For a sequence to be retained, at least a six-nucleotide match to both a V gene segment and a J gene segment was required. Rearrangements were classified as productive when the CDR3 lacked stop codons and remained in frame with V and J, and all other rearrangements were classified as non-productive. CDR3 was defined according to IMGT convention as the region running from the second conserved V-encoded cysteine to the conserved J-encoded phenylalanine. The earlier analysis of 587 of the donors excluded any sequence lacking an unambiguous match to a single V gene segment. An earlier analysis of a few hundred of the donors called V segments functional above 56.7% productive rearrangements and segregating when the between-donor standard deviation exceeded 5%. A statistical classification framework was developed to diagnose cytomegalovirus status using the catalog of TCR beta chain sequences. V and J gene assignment, in a later analysis, came from comparing TCR nucleotide sequences with IMGT/GENE-DB human TR gene sequences. A later analysis assigned CDR3 sequences and most-parsimonious VDJ recombination scenarios with the TCRdist pipeline. A later analysis defined each TCR beta chain by its CDR3 amino acid sequence plus V-gene family, and excluded reads lacking a unique V-gene family. In a later analysis, fewer than 600 highly shared, low-generation-probability nucleotide sequences were removed to address suspected cross-contamination and a sequencing artifact. For each public chain, a later analysis derived a clonal expansion index from normalized ranks of inferred template counts within each repertoire. In a later analysis, generation probabilities were computed using a VDJ recombination model fitted to out-of-frame rearrangements, and the results were checked against IGoR. In a later analysis, hypergeometric tests were used to score TCR-TCR, TCR-HLA and TCR-CMV co-occurrence, with a repertoire-size bias correction applied to TCR pairs. In a later analysis, false discovery rates were estimated by permuting HLA or CMV assignments 20 times. In a later analysis, co-occurring TCRs were grouped with DBSCAN, and TCRdist sequence similarity was added when clustering was performed within HLA-allele-positive subsets. Repertoires with fewer than 30,000 or more than 120,000 public chains, plus five repertoires with anomalous nucleotide sharing, were excluded from co-occurrence clustering. The table was pulled from immuneACCESS by TCRdb, which kept in-frame rearrangements only. Such tables lose some clones; where checked, under half of the loss comes from unresolved V genes, and the rest has no known cause. That table gives V, J and clone size, and the DNA gave D and trimming. The sample records tens of thousands of clones, roughly four fifths of which are singletons. The ten biggest clones cover less than 4% of the sample.

The cohort was made up of roughly 670 healthy bone marrow donors. At the time of sampling, all cohort members were nominally healthy, though unrecorded immune exposures were likely present. The donor tested CMV seropositive, placing the donor among the 289 seropositive members of the cohort. A peripheral blood sample was provided by each donor, and peripheral blood mononuclear cells were used for TCR beta sequencing. Genomic DNA was extracted from the blood cell samples with the Qiagen DNeasy Blood Extraction Kit. Broader findings and caveats from the paper: Broadly in line with IMGT annotations, most TCR beta V segments showed up in productive rearrangements about 90% or about 30% of the time in an earlier analysis of about 500 of the donors. In a later analysis, TCR association rates were found to vary across HLA loci, with the most associated TCRs seen for DRB1 alleles and the fewest for HLA-C alleles. A further reported finding was that TCR beta sequences accurately predicted the HLA-A and HLA-B alleles for most subjects in the first cohort. In a later analysis, most CMV-associated TCR beta chains were found to appear HLA-restricted, with HLA associations seemingly driven largely by CMV exposure. Most TCR sequences were observed very rarely across donors, whereas some public TCRs were present in many individuals. Only TCR beta chains were sequenced in this cohort, and the absence of alpha or paired-chain data limited detectable features. A group of highly shared sequence variants was considered likely to be a technical artifact of the sequencing pipeline. The classifier was reported to diagnose cytomegalovirus status with high specificity and sensitivity in both the original cohort and the validation cohort. A later genetic analysis reported fewer N-insertions in productive TCRs among donors in an Asian-associated ancestry cluster than the roughly 700-donor mean. HLA typing was unavailable for some donors at each locus, so association tests used only the typed subset. A later genetic analysis associated a missense DCLRE1C variant with V-gene and J-gene trimming of TCR beta chains, and an independent cohort replicated the association. Some IMGT-functional V segments, including TRBV6-2 and TRBV6-3, could not be told apart with the 87-base-pair reads, so those segments were excluded. Because counts were too low, seventeen rarely observed V segments, including chromosome 9 orphons, were excluded from the earlier analysis of 587 of the donors. Roughly uniform sequencing depth across donors was assumed in presence/absence analyses, although this assumption may not hold. Correlated functional status among segregating V segments might be attributable to linkage disequilibrium, but an unknown experimental factor could not be ruled out. Specific HLA alleles were associated with 15,000 to 20,000 TCR beta sequences at a false discovery rate of 0.05 in a later analysis. Compared with equally common non-associated chains, HLA-associated TCR beta chains in a later analysis were more clonally expanded and had lower generation probabilities. Immune exposure information for the cohort was limited to CMV serostatus. The study listed 150 to 200 TCR beta chains as associated with cytomegalovirus. In a later analysis, several top co-occurrence clusters were reported to appear linked to parvovirus B19, influenza, CMV and Epstein-Barr virus. Strong co-occurrence of HLA alleles, especially DR and DQ, made assigning TCR associations to individual alleles difficult. It was suggested by the authors that the approach could potentially be generalized to other disease states and immunological phenotypes. A few of the identified cytomegalovirus-associated TCR beta chains were confirmed in vitro to be specific for cytomegalovirus antigens.

The sample taken for sequencing was PBMCs. Here the chain combines TRBV7-8 and TRBJ2-5; 10 junctional bases match TRBD2. This sequence was found in a man in his thirties or forties in good health and CMV-seropositive. The nucleotide sequence is given as TGTGCCAGCAGCTTTTGGACTAGCGGCCAAGAGACCCAGTACTTC. It translates to CASSFWTSGQETQYF.